This T cell receptor (beta chain) was documented in a study of T-cell memory formation after mild COVID-19. General study points: There were some responding clones in pre-infection memory, which suggested that cross-reactive memory had joined. Contracting clones, day 15 to 85, had balanced CD4/CD8, and later expanders favored CD4+.

With regard to this clonotype: Its antigen is still unknown.

TCR alpha and TCR beta cDNA libraries carrying sample barcodes and UMIs came from 5'RACE with constant-segment primers. One entry per CDR3 protein, called by TCRdb with MiXCR from the 5' RACE reads. The table has just over 350,000 distinct CDR3 sequences, roughly an eighth seen once. This CDR3 has 15 residues. V shed 2 bases and J 4 bases; nucleotides not matched to a gene: 7. Germline V gene sequence: CDR1 SGHRS, CDR2 YFSETQ. This receptor was identified in a man aged 18 to 30 who had mild COVID-19 (a few samples of this study predate the infection). Cell type and time point are not known. The source material was PBMCs or a T cell subset sorted from them (not recorded which). The chain recombines TRBV5-1 with TRBJ2-3; the match to TRBD1 covers 7 bases. The chain's CDR3 is CASSFETGLSDTQYF. CDR3 nucleotides: TGCGCCAGCAGCTTCGAGACAGGGTTGTCAGATACGCAGTATTTT.